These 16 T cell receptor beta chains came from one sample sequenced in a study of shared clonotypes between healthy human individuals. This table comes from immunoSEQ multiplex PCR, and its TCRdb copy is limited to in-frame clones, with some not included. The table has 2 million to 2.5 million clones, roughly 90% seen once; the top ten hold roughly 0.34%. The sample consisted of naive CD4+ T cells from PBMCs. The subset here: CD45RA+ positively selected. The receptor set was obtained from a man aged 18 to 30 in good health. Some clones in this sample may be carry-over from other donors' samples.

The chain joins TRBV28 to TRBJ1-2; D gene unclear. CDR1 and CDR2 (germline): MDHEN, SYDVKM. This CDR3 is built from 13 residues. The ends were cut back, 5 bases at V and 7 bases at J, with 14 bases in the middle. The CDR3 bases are TGTGCCAGCAGTCCTCTCTCGCCCGGTGGCTACACCTTC. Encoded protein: CASSPLSPGGYTF.

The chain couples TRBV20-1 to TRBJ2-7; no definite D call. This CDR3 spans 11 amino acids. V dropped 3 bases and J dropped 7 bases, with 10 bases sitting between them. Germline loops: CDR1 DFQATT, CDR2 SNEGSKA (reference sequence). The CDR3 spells CSARPIGEQYF. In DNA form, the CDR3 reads TGCAGTGCTAGGCCCATTGGTGAGCAGTACTTC.

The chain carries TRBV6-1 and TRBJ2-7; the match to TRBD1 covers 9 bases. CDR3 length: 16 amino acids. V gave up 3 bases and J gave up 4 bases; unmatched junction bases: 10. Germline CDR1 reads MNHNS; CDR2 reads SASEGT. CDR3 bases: TGTGCCAGCAGTGATATACGGGACAGGGTGATATACGAGCAGTACTTC. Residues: CASSDIRDRVIYEQYF.

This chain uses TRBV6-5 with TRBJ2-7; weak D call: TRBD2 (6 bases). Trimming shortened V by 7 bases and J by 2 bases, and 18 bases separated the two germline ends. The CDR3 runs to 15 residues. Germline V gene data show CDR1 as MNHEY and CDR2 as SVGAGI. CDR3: CASTGGTGITYEQYF. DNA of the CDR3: TGTGCCAGCACCGGCGGGACGGGGATTACCTACGAGCAGTACTTC.

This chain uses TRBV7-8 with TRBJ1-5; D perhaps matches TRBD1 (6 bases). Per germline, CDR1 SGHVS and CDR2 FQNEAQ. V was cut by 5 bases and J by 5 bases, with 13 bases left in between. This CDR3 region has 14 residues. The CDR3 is CASSTRTDHQPQHF. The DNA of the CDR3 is TGTGCCAGCAGCACGAGGACAGATCATCAGCCCCAGCATTTT.

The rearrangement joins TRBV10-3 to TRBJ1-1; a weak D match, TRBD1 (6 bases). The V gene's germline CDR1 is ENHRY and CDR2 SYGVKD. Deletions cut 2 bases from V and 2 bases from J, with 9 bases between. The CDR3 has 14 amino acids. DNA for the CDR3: TGTGCCATCAGTGAGACAGGGTTCAACACTGAAGCTTTCTTT. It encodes CAISETGFNTEAFF.

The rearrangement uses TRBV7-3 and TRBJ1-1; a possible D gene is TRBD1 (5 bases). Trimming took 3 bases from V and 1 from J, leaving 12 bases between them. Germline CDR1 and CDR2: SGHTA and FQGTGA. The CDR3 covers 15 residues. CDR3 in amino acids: CASSFGGTGNTEAFF. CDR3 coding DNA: TGTGCCAGCAGCTTCGGGGGTACAGGGAACACTGAAGCTTTCTTT.

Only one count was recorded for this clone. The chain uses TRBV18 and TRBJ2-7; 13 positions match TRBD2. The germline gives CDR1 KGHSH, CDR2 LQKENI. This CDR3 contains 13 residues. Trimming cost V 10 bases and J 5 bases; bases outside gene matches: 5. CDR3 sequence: CATRGLAGDEQYF. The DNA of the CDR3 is TGTGCCACCCGAGGACTAGCGGGAGACGAGCAGTACTTC.

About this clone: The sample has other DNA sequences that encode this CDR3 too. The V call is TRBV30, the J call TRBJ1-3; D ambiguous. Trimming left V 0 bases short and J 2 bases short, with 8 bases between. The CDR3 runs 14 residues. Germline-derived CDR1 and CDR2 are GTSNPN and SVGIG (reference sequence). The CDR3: CAWSVPGTGNTIYF. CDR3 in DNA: TGTGCCTGGAGTGTCCCCGGAACTGGAAACACCATATATTTT.

CDR3: CASSTDRGTNEKLFF. DNA for the CDR3: TGCGCCAGCAGCACCGACAGGGGCACTAATGAAAAACTGTTTTTT. The chain carries TRBV5-1 and TRBJ1-4, with 8 bases fitting TRBD1. V trimming: 4 bases; J trimming: 2 bases; junction bases outside the gene matches: 4. Germline CDR1 and CDR2: SGHRS and YFSETQ. There are 15 residues in the CDR3.

The CDR3, as DNA: TGTGCCAGTAGTGAAGCGTCCTCTGGAAACACCATATATTTT. Its protein product is CASSEASSGNTIYF. The chain combines TRBV19 with TRBJ1-3; D remains ambiguous. The length of the CDR3 is 14 residues. Germline values: CDR1 LNHDA, CDR2 SQIVND (reference sequence). V gave up 5 bases and J gave up 0 bases, with 8 bases separating them.

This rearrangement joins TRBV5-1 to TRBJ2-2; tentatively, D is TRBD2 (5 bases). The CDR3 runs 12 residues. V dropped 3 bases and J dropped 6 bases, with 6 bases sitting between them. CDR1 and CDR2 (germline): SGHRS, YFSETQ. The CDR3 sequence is CASSWTPGELFF. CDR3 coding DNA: TGCGCCAGCAGCTGGACTCCCGGGGAGCTGTTTTTT.

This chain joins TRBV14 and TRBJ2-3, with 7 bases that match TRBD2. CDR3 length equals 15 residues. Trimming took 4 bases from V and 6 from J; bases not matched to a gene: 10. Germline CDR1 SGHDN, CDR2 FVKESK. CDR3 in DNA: TGTGCCAGCAGCCCATTTGGCGGGAGTTCCGATACGCAGTATTTT. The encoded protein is CASSPFGGSSDTQYF.

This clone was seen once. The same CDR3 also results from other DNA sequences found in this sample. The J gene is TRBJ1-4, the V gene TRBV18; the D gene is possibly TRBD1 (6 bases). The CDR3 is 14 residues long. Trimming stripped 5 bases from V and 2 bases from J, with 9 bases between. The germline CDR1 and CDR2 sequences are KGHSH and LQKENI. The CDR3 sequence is CASSGQGTNEKLFF. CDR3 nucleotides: TGTGCCAGCTCAGGTCAGGGGACTAATGAAAAACTGTTTTTT.

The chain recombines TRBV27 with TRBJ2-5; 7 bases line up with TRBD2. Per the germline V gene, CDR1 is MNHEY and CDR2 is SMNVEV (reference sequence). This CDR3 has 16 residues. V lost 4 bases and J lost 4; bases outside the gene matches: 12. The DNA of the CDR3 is TGTGCCAGCAGTTCCAGGGAGGGGTGGATCGGAGAGACCCAGTACTTC. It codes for CASSSREGWIGETQYF.

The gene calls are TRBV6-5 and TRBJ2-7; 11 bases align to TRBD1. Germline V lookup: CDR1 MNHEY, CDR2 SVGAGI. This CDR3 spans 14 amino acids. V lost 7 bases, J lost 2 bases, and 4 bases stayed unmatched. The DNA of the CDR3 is TGTGCCAGCAAACCGGGACAGGGGGCCTACGAGCAGTACTTC. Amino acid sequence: CASKPGQGAYEQYF.